This TCR beta chain came from a study of T cells after yellow fever vaccination (dated by TCRdb to the late 2010s). For the study in its entirety: Libraries from fractions with low cell numbers were prepared with the SMART-Seq v4 Ultra Low Input RNA kit. Two healthy male donors made up the cohort, one aged 18 to 29 years and the other aged 30 to 40 years. Blood samples were taken at several timepoints before and after primary and secondary immunization, and bulk PBMC replicates and cell subsets were isolated. To track T-cell clones before and after primary and booster YFV17D yellow fever vaccination, bulk TCR alpha and beta repertoires were sequenced longitudinally. The paper as a whole reports these results and caveats: The secondary T-cell response was found to be weaker but faster than the primary response, with a peak reached on day 5 rather than on day 15. A small share of clonotypes occurred in both CD4 and CD8 compartments, likely arising from convergent recombination. After the booster, most clones that had expanded after primary vaccination were detected again (approximately 96% of CD4 and over 75% of CD8), suggesting broad maintenance of memory. The study included only two donors, which limits how far the findings can be generalized. FACS-sorted repertoires could contain abundant contaminating clonotypes from the bulk population, so computational filtering was required.

Synthesis of TCR cDNA relied on 5'RACE template switching, a step that introduced a universal primer site along with unique molecular identifiers. Priming for cDNA synthesis came from both the TCR alpha and TCR beta constant segments. Libraries were amplified in two PCR steps, with sample barcodes and sequencing adapters added in the second step. Sequencing of libraries was done on Illumina HiSeq 2500 (2x100 bp) or NovaSeq (2x150 bp). Per the source publication's procedure: MIGEC was used to demultiplex reads and collapse the reads into UMI consensus sequences, and MiXCR was used for V(D)J alignment. Clonotypes responding to the vaccine were identified with edgeR on replicate PBMC samples, with the criteria of FDR below 0.01 and a log2 fold change above 5 up to day 15. Bulk clonotypes were assigned CD4 or CD8 identity according to which sequenced CD4 or CD8 repertoire held them at higher abundance. Through fastp at Q25 and MiXCR, TCRdb rebuilt clones from the public reads, retaining in-frame beta chains. Each CDR3 protein appears once, grouped with its most common genes and DNA. The V and J calls and clone size come from TCRdb's table, not from the authors' own analysis. The sample contains 620,000 or so distinct CDR3 sequences, roughly a sixth of them found a single time. Of the sample, 15% to 20% is held by the ten largest clones.

The CDR3, from cysteine to phenylalanine, totals 17 residues. Just the 51-base CDR3 DNA is kept, in frame starting at base 1. V trim: 0 bases; J trim: 8 bases; unmatched bases: 11. CDR1 and CDR2 are read off the germline V gene (reference sequence) as LGHDT and YNNKEL. For this clonotype: The target of this receptor is not known. No base quality values were provided; no much bigger clone lies one nucleotide off.

This sample's treatment or condition label indicates: live attenuated yellow fever vaccine strain. Two biological replicates of bulk PBMCs were collected at each blood-draw timepoint. PBMCs were isolated from peripheral blood using a standard Ficoll-Paque protocol. TriZol was used to extract RNA from bulk PBMCs, CD4 and CD8 fractions, and dextramer-positive and dextramer-negative fractions. This TCR derives from a man aged 18-30 years who received the YFV17D yellow fever vaccine. This specimen consisted of PBMCs, obtained about 5 days after the first yellow fever vaccination. The sequence is built from TRBV3-1 and TRBJ1-4, and 8 junctional nucleotides match TRBD1. CDR3 region: CASSQDRAGRGREKLFF. The nucleotide sequence reads TGTGCCAGCAGCCAAGATAGGGCCGGCAGGGGGCGGGAAAAACTGTTTTTT.